The present TCR beta chain was sequenced within a study of prognosis after radiotherapy for stage I lung cancer. Germline lookup yields CDR1 ENHRY and CDR2 SYGVKD. There are 13 residues in the CDR3. TCR beta CDR3 amplification from genomic DNA was performed by two-round multiplex PCR. First-round PCR employed TRBV- and TRBJ-specific primers for each gene. MiXCR was run by TCRdb on the multiplex PCR reads, yielding one entry per CDR3 protein. The sample lists about 18,000 distinct CDR3 sequences, roughly 30% seen once, with around a fifth in the top ten. Concerning this clonotype itself: It differs at one base from a far larger clone, so likely a read error.

Here the sequenced sample was PBMCs, taken before or after stereotactic body radiation therapy (not recorded which). The sequence was collected from a donor over 45 with non-small cell lung cancer. This chain links TRBV10-3 with TRBJ1-1; maybe TRBD1 (6 bases). In nucleotides, the CDR3 is TGTGCCATCAGTGGAGGGGACACGGACGAGCACTACTTC. Translated: CAISGGDTDEHYF.